This TCR beta chain was recovered during a study of blood T cell repertoires in COVID-19 (TCRdb year 2020). For the wider study: Samples covering the acute and convalescent phases of COVID-19 were provided by collaborators in the United States, Italy and Spain. The material from the prospective study consisted of cDNA or gDNA derived from T cells, B-cell-depleted T cells, or PBMCs. Deeply sampled blood TCRbeta repertoires from subjects exposed to, actively infected with, or recovered from COVID-19 were included in the dataset. The repertoires were released in a freely available public database intended as a resource for research on the immune response to SARS-CoV-2. The samples were drawn from the first 160 participants of the ongoing ImmuneRACE study and from some 1,300 subjects provided by 6 global collaborators. The sample metadata nearly always contained a de-identified subject ID, COVID-19 status, age in years and sex. Where available, HLA class I and class II types were taken from metadata supplied by the sample provider and were not determined by assay-based typing. On the study overall, not on this receptor specifically: How much clinical and demographic metadata was included differed by source and by participant, and the metadata was provided uncurated.

As to this clone: Its antigen is unknown. Qualities for individual bases were not recorded, and no much larger clone is one base off.

The collaborating institutions used their own protocols to collect whole blood in K2EDTA tubes. For TCRbeta analysis, collaborators shipped samples as frozen whole blood, isolated PBMCs, or DNA extracted from either of those sample types. TCRbeta CDR3 regions were amplified from genomic DNA by means of the immunoSEQ Assay, a bias-controlled multiplex PCR. Regarding the original processing steps: Nucleated cell counts per sample were estimated from amplification of reference gene primers within the assay. To quantify the absolute abundance of each unique TCRbeta CDR3 rearrangement, sequence reads were collapsed and filtered. For each sample, productive Simpson clonality was calculated as the square root of Simpson's diversity index across productive rearrangements. As stored in TCRdb, this immuneACCESS dataset retains in-frame rearrangements with V and J assigned. A fraction of the clones does not appear; measured against another copy, unresolved V genes explain less than half of the discrepancy, and the remainder lacks a known reason. V and J calls and clone size are as listed in that table; D and trimming were resolved from the DNA. This sample comprises about 190,000 clones, 90% of them detected only once. Approximately 0.62% of the sample goes to the ten largest clones.

The origin of this receptor is a man in his fifties with acute or convalescent COVID-19. Sequenced sample: peripheral blood.

In nucleotides, the sequence is TGTGCCAGCAGCCAAGCAGAGACGTCTTTAAGGGGCGGTGGCTACACCTTC. Its protein is CASSQAETSLRGGGYTF. The rearranged segments are TRBV3-1 (or the pseudogene TRBV3-2) and TRBJ1-2; TRBD1 is possibly the D segment (5 matching bases). From a lookup of the germline V gene (reference sequence), CDR1 and CDR2 are LGHDT and YNNKEL. V loses 1 base of germline sequence and J loses 7 bases, and the interval between the two ends is 22 bases. From the cysteine through the phenylalanine, the CDR3 covers 17 amino acids. Just CDR3 DNA is preserved here, 51 bases in frame from base 1.